The clone carrying this T cell receptor (beta chain) was seen only a few times. Its antigen is unknown. TCRdb re-called the reads through MiXCR, storing one row per CDR3 protein. Among approximately 150,000 distinct CDR3 sequences listed, 15% to 20% were seen once. This specimen comes from a study of T cell repertoires in cytomegalovirus infection. Turning to the study itself: Indicated by public TCR beta signatures were CMV infection and matching HLA type.

General study findings and limits: There were HLA-C-restricted CMV-specific TCR beta clonotypes dominating the ex vivo response. Cumulative frequency of public TCR beta families picked out carriers of CMV plus the relevant HLA.

V was clipped by 11 bases and J by 6 bases, with 20 bases between them. The CDR3 sequence is 13 residues long. CDR1 LNHNV and CDR2 YYDKDF come from the germline V gene (reference sequence). Sequencing was performed on CD8+ T cells from PBMCs. The TCR originated in a human donor in good health (CMV status not recorded). Some clones in this sample may be carry-over from other donors' samples. The chain links TRBV15 to TRBJ2-7, with D possibly TRBD2 on 5 matching bases. The CDR3 loop is CASRNDYTGEQYF. Here the CDR3 DNA reads TGTGCCTCTCGAAATGACTATACTGGCGAGCAGTACTTC.